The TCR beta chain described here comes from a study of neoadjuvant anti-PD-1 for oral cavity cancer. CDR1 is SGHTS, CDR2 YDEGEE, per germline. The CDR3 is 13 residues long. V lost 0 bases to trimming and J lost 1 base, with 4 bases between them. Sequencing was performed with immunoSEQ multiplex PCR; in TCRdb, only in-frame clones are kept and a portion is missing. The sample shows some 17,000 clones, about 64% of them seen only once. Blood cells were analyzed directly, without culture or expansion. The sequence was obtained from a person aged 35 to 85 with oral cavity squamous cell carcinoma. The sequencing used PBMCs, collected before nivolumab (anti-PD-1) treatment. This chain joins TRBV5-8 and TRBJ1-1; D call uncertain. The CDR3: CASSLGENTEAFF. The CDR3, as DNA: TGTGCCAGCAGCTTGGGAGAGAACACTGAAGCTTTCTTT.